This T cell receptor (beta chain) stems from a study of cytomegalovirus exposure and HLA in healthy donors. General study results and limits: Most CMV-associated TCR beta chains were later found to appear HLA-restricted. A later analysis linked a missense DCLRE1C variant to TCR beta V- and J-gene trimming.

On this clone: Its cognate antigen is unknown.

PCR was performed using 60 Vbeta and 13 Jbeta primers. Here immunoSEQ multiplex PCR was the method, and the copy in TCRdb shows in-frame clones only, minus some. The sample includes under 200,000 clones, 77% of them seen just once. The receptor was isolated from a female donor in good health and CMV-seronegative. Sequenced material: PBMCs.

Here the CDR3 reads CASSLQVNQPQHF. The CDR3 DNA sequence: TGTGCCAGCAGCTTACAGGTCAATCAGCCCCAGCATTTT. The chain links TRBV5-5 to TRBJ1-5; perhaps TRBD1 as D (5 bases). From germline, CDR1 is SGHKS and CDR2 YYEKEE (reference sequence). V lost 2 bases to trimming and J lost 3 bases, with 6 bases between them. The CDR3 contains 13 residues.